Presented here are 2 T cell receptor beta chains from one specimen sequenced in a study of blood T cell repertoires in COVID-19. This table comes from immunoSEQ multiplex PCR, and its TCRdb copy is limited to in-frame clones, with some not included. The top ten hold around 1% of the sample, which has hundreds of thousands of clones, 88% seen once. The material sequenced was PBMCs or T cells enriched from blood (not recorded which). Receptors were obtained from a woman under 40 who had recovered from COVID-19.

This chain connects TRBV7-2 to TRBJ2-3; 10 positions match TRBD1. Germline CDR1 SGHTA, CDR2 FQGNSA. This CDR3 comprises 15 residues. J was trimmed by 3 bases and V by 5 bases; bases with no gene match: 5. The CDR3 protein is CASSTRQGATDTQYF. The CDR3 DNA follows: TGTGCCAGCAGCACCCGACAGGGGGCGACAGATACGCAGTATTTT.

This clone was observed a single time. The CDR3 protein is CASSQDATRDTGELFF. CDR3 in DNA: TGCGCCAGCAGCCAAGACGCCACTCGGGACACCGGGGAGCTGTTTTTT. The chain uses TRBV4-3 and TRBJ2-2, with no clear D. Germline values: CDR1 LGHNA, CDR2 YSLEER. This CDR3 contains 16 residues. V shed 0 bases and J shed 3 bases, with 11 bases lying between them.